This T cell receptor (beta chain) was captured by sequencing in a study of cytotoxic CD8 clonotypes in ibrutinib-treated CLL. In the study overall: Around 10 relapsed/refractory, around 14 treatment-naive; roughly 18 IGHV unmutated.

The CDR3 contains 15 residues. CDR1 MGHRA and CDR2 YSYEKL come from the germline V gene. Trimming pared 1 base from V and 3 bases from J, leaving 13 bases between. Findings and limits, study-wide: At baseline, clonality was higher than in age-matched healthy donors and correlated with CD8+ counts. The clonality rise at ibrutinib response reflected private clonotype expansion.

About this clone itself: Its specificity is unknown.

Depth targeted 1 in 200,000 to 1 in 1 million T cells, averaging approximately 10x coverage per clonotype. TCRdb keeps only in-frame clones here, not all; method: immunoSEQ multiplex PCR. The sample consists of around 310,000 clones, around four fifths of them appearing once. The chain carries TRBV4-1 and TRBJ2-7; maybe TRBD2 (5 bases). The source was PBMCs, collected before ibrutinib treatment. The sequence derives from a human donor with chronic lymphocytic leukemia. CDR3: CASSQAWTDFYEQYF. The CDR3 DNA reads TGCGCCAGCAGCCAAGCCTGGACGGACTTCTACGAGCAGTACTTC.